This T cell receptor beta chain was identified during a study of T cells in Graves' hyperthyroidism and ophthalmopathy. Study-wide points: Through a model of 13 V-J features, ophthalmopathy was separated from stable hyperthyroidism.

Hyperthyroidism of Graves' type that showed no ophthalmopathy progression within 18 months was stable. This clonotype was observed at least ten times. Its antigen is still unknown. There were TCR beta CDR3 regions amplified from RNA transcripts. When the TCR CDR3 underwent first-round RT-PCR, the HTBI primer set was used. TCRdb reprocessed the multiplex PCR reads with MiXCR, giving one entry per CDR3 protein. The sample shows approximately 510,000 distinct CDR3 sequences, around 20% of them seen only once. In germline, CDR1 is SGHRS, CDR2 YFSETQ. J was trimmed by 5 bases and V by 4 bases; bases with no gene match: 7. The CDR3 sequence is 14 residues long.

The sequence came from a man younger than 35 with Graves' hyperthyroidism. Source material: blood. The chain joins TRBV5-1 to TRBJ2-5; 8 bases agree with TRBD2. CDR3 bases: TGCGCCAGCAGCCCCCCCGGGACTAGTGAGACCCAGTACTTC. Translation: CASSPPGTSETQYF.